The 20 T cell receptor beta chains listed next were all sequenced from one sample in a study of tumor and adjacent non-tumor tissue in lung cancer. This sample's RNA came from whole unsorted tissue. More than 3 cm separated this lung sample from the edge of the tumor. Three rounds of nested PCR, following a modified ARM-PCR protocol, produced the TCRbeta library. TCRdb re-called the multiplex PCR reads through MiXCR, storing one row per CDR3 protein. The sample has about 67,000 distinct CDR3 sequences, around three quarters seen once. The source material was distant non-tumor lung tissue. The origin of the receptors is a man aged 60 to 75 with non-small cell lung cancer.

The genes are TRBV29-1 and TRBJ2-2; no clear D gene. The V and J ends lost 6 bases and 9 bases respectively, with 17 bases between them. Germline loops: CDR1 SQVTM, CDR2 ANQGSEA. This CDR3 contains 13 residues. The CDR3 protein is CSVPGSVTRELFF. The CDR3 coding sequence is TGCAGCGTGCCCGGCAGTGTGACCAGGGAGCTGTTTTTT.

With respect to this clonotype: The junction does not match germline at one end; this may be a read error. The V and J genes are TRBV29-1 and TRBJ2-7; D gene unclear. Per germline, CDR1 SQVTM and CDR2 ANQGSEA. CDR3 size: 14 residues. Written as DNA, the CDR3 is TGCAACGTTGTTTCCGTGACATGGGCCTACGAGCAGTACTTC. Translating it yields CNVVSVTWAYEQYF.

This clonotype was recorded at least ten times. The chain employs TRBV5-1 and TRBJ2-1, with 8 bases aligning to TRBD1. Germline loops: CDR1 SGHRS, CDR2 YFSETQ. V shed 4 bases and J 4 bases; nucleotides not matched to a gene: 13. This CDR3 is 17 amino acids long. This CDR3 reads CASSTQGVTRGYNEQFF. The CDR3, as DNA: TGCGCCAGCAGCACACAGGGGGTGACAAGGGGGTACAATGAGCAGTTCTTC.

A word on this clonotype: At one of its ends the junction is not consistent with the germline gene, which may arise from a read error. The V gene is TRBV5-6, the J gene TRBJ2-3, with 10 nucleotides matching TRBD2. The CDR3 consists of 16 residues. Germline V CDR1 and CDR2: SGHDT, YYEEEE. This CDR3 is CTSSFLAGGSTDTQYF. The CDR3 coding sequence is TGTACCAGCAGCTTTTTAGCGGGGGGTAGCACAGATACTCAGTATTTT.

This clonotype was seen only a few times. V is TRBV10-3 and J is TRBJ2-1; no definite D call. V was pared by 9 bases and J by 8 bases, with 17 bases between. The CDR3 is 13 amino acids. Germline CDR1 ENHRY, CDR2 SYGVKD. The CDR3 region is CAIRVEDRHEQFF. CDR3 in DNA: TGTGCCATTAGGGTCGAAGATAGACATGAGCAGTTCTTC.

Turning to this clonotype: This may come from a read error, since a much larger clone is one base off. The chain combines TRBV14 with TRBJ2-4; 10 nucleotides agree with TRBD1. The CDR3 covers 20 residues. Per germline, CDR1 SGHDN and CDR2 FVKESK. With 1 base clipped from V and 0 bases from J, the junction kept 12 bases outside the gene matches. CDR3 region: CASSQVSLPGQGIAKNIQYF. As DNA, the CDR3 is TGTGCCAGCAGCCAAGTCTCCCTACCGGGACAGGGGATAGCCAAAAACATTCAGTACTTC. Together with reference TRBV14 and TRBJ2-4, the CDR3 gives the full variable domain: EAGVTQFPSHSVIEKGQTVTLRCDPISGHDNLYWYRRVMGKEIKFLLHFVKESKQDESGMPNNRFLAERTGGTYSTLKVQPAELEDSGVYFCASSQVSLPGQGIAKNIQYFGAGTRLSVL.

The rearrangement links TRBV6-2 or TRBV6-3 to TRBJ1-2; perhaps TRBD1 as D (5 bases). V lost 6 bases, J lost 5 bases, and 19 bases lay in between. Germline CDR1 reads MNHEY; CDR2 reads SVGEGT. CDR3 size: 15 residues. The CDR3, as DNA: TGTGCCAGCAGACAGTCTGTCAGGGCCAAATATGGCTACACCTTC. Amino acids: CASRQSVRAKYGYTF.

The chain has TRBV29-1 and TRBJ2-7; TRBD1 matches 9 bases. Germline CDR1 reads SQVTM; CDR2 reads ANQGSEA. J gave up 3 bases and V 7 bases, and 7 bases lay outside the gene matches. CDR3 size: 13 residues. CDR3 amino acids: CSAMDRGVYEQYF. The CDR3 nucleotides read TGCAGCGCGATGGACAGGGGAGTCTACGAGCAGTACTTC.

In this sample, this clonotype turned up many times. This sequence joins TRBV5-1 and TRBJ2-2, with TRBD2 identical over 7 bases. The CDR3 spans 14 residues. Germline CDR1 is SGHRS and CDR2 is YFSETQ. V was clipped by 6 bases and J by 6 bases; unmatched bases: 8. DNA of the CDR3: TGCGCCAGCAAAGGCGGGAGCGGAGCCGGGGAGCTGTTTTTT. As protein: CASKGGSGAGELFF.

Points on this clonotype: The CDR3 does not close with the conserved phenylalanine or tryptophan, likely indicating a read error. The chain couples TRBV20-1 to TRBJ1-1, with D possibly matching TRBD1 (5 bases). This CDR3 comprises 14 residues. Between the trimmed V and J ends, which lost 6 bases and 0 bases, there was a span of 14 bases. Germline lookup yields CDR1 DFQATT and CDR2 SNEGSKA (reference sequence). DNA for the CDR3: TGCAGTGCCAGGGCTCCGGGGTTGAACACTGAAGCTTTCTTA. Amino acids: CSARAPGLNTEAFL.

Comments on this clonotype: An end of the junction differs from the germline gene, which may be a read error. Here the CDR3 reads CASSLASGAPNTEELFF. The CDR3 bases are TGTGCCAGCAGCTTGGCTAGCGGGGCCCCAAACACCGAGGAGCTGTTTTTT. This rearrangement joins TRBV5-5 to TRBJ2-2; TRBD2 agrees at 9 bases. The CDR3 extends over 17 amino acids. In germline, CDR1 is SGHKS, CDR2 YYEKEE (reference sequence). Full variable domain (outside the CDR3, taken from reference TRBV5-5 and TRBJ2-2): DAGVTQSPTHLIKTRGQQVTLRCSPISGHKSVSWYQQVLGQGPQFIFQYYEKEERGRGNFPDRFSARQFPNYSSELNVNALLLGDSALYLCASSLASGAPNTEELFFGEGSRLTVL.

Relative to its sample, this clonotype is medium-sized. V and J are TRBV12-3 or TRBV12-4 and TRBJ1-2, with D maybe TRBD1 (5 bases). The CDR3 extends over 15 amino acids. The germline V and J ends were trimmed by 3 bases and 4 bases, with 15 bases remaining between them. The CDR3 DNA is TGTGCCAGCAGTTTGAGCCGACAGTCACTCTATGGCTACACCTTC. The encoded protein is CASSLSRQSLYGYTF.

Note on this clonotype: Because it lacks the conserved phenylalanine or tryptophan at the end, this CDR3 is likely a read error. CDR3 sequence reads: CASSHPSTGTSRTGELFS. The DNA for the CDR3 is TGTGCCAGCAGCCACCCATCTACTGGGACTAGCAGGACCGGGGAGCTGTTTTCT. This chain joins TRBV4-2 and TRBJ2-2; 9 bases fit TRBD2. The CDR3 sequence is 18 residues long. J gave up 5 bases and V 3 bases, and 13 bases lay outside the gene matches. Germline values: CDR1 LGHNA, CDR2 YNFKEQ.

Remarks on this clonotype: One junction end does not reproduce the germline sequence, and a read error may be involved. CDR3 region: CASCRQDGNNHGYTF. The CDR3 DNA is TGTGCCAGTTGTCGACAGGATGGGAATAACCATGGCTACACCTTC. The chain carries TRBV6-5 and TRBJ1-2, with D maybe TRBD1 (6 bases). Germline V CDR1 and CDR2: MNHEY, SVGAGI. The CDR3 covers 15 residues.

V usage is TRBV10-3 and J usage is TRBJ2-1; the match to TRBD2 covers 7 bases. CDR3 size: 12 residues. Germline V CDR1 and CDR2: ENHRY, SYGVKD. The CDR3 nucleotides are TGTCTCTCTGCTAGCGGCCACAATGAGCAGTTCTTC. It specifies CLSASGHNEQFF.

This clonotype was seen repeatedly, ten times or more. This chain joins TRBV29-1 and TRBJ2-5, with 11 bases aligning to TRBD2. The CDR3 contains 15 residues. Germline CDR1 is SQVTM and CDR2 is ANQGSEA. The junction had 11 bases not matched to a gene; V was cut back by 4 bases and J by 7 bases. The CDR3 sequence: CSVVLAGGLGGTQYF. The CDR3 DNA is TGCAGCGTTGTTCTAGCGGGAGGATTGGGAGGGACCCAGTACTTC.

This clonotype was seen at least ten times. A much more abundant neighbour one base away suggests this may be a read error. V gene TRBV6-5 combines with J gene TRBJ2-7; 9 nucleotides agree with TRBD2. The length of the CDR3 is 15 residues. V lost 5 bases and J lost 0; bases outside the gene matches: 5. Germline CDR1 is MNHEY and CDR2 is SVGAGI. The CDR3: CASSHPSGASYEQYF. CDR3 bases: TGTGCCAGCAGTCACCCTAGCGGGGCCTCCTACGAGCAGTACTTC.

Comment on this clonotype: Likely a read error: the CDR3 ends without its conserved phenylalanine or tryptophan. V usage is TRBV6-5 and J usage is TRBJ2-1; maybe TRBD2 (6 bases). V was pared by 2 bases and J by 12 bases, with 20 bases between. This CDR3 is built from 15 residues. From germline, CDR1 is MNHEY and CDR2 SVGAGI. CDR3 protein: CASSYAIGTHYGQFS. The CDR3 region has the DNA TGTGCCAGCAGTTACGCGATCGGGACTCACTATGGGCAGTTCTCC.

This clonotype occurred once. It may be a read error: a sequence one base away is much more abundant. This chain links TRBV15 with TRBJ1-5, with D hard to call. CDR1 and CDR2 (germline): LNHNV, YYDKDF (reference sequence). The CDR3 totals 12 residues. The CDR3 region is CATSRENQPKHF. The CDR3 DNA reads as TGTGCCACCAGCAGAGAAAATCAGCCCAAGCATTTT.

Concerning this clonotype: Since the CDR3 does not end with the conserved phenylalanine or tryptophan, this likely comes from a read error. V and J are TRBV29-1 and TRBJ2-5, with D tentatively TRBD1 (5 bases). V lost 3 bases and J lost 2, with 10 bases in between. Germline-derived CDR1 and CDR2 are SQVTM and ANQGSEA. The CDR3 is 13 amino acids. CDR3 loop: CSVETVVQETQYC. The CDR3 DNA reads as TGCAGCGTTGAGACAGTTGTACAAGAGACCCAGTACTGC.